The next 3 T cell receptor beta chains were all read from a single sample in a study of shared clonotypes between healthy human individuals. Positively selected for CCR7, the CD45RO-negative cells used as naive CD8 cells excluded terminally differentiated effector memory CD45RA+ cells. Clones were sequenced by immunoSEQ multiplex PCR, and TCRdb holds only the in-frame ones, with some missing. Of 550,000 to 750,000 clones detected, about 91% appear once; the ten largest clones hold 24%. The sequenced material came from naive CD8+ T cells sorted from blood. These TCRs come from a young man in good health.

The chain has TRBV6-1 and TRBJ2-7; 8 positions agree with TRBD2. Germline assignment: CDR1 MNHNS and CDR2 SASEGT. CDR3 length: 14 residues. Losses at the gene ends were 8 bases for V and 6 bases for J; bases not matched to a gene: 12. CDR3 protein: CASSGVAGFSEQYF. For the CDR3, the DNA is TGTGCCAGCTCTGGGGTAGCGGGATTCTCCGAGCAGTACTTC.

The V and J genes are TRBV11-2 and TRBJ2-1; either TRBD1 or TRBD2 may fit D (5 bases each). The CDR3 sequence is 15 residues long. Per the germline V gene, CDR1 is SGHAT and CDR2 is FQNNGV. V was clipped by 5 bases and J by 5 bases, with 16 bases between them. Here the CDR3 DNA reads TGTGCCAGCAGCATGGGCCCAGGGAGCAACAATGAGCAGTTCTTC. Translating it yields CASSMGPGSNNEQFF.

Here the CDR3 DNA reads TGCAGCGTATATCGTGTCAACAGGGGAATCTCGAACACCGGGGAGCTGTTTTTT. Protein sequence: CSVYRVNRGISNTGELFF. The chain links TRBV29-1 to TRBJ2-2; 7 bases fit TRBD1. V trimming: 6 bases; J trimming: 0 bases; junction bases outside the gene matches: 16. The CDR3 loop spans 18 amino acids. Germline-derived CDR1 and CDR2 are SQVTM and ANQGSEA.